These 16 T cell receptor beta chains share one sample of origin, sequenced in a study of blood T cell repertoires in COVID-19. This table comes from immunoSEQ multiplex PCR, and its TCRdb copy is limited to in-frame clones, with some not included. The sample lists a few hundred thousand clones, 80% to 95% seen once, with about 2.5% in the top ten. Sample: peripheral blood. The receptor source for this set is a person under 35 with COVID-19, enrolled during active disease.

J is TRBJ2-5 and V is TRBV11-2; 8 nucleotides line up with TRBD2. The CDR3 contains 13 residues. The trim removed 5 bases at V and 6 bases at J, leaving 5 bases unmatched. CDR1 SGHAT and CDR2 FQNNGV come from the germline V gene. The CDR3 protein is CASSRGLAKTQYF. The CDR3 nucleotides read TGTGCCAGCAGCCGTGGACTAGCAAAGACCCAGTACTTC.

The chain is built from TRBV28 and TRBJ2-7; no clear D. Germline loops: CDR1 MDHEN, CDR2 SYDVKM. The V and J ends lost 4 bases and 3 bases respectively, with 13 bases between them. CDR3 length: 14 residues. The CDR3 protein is CASSSPSYRYEQYF. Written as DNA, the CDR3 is TGTGCCAGCAGTTCCCCATCCTATCGCTACGAGCAGTACTTC.

The DNA of the CDR3 is TGTGCCAGCAGTTTCGTAGGGGCGGACATTCAGTACTTC. It encodes CASSFVGADIQYF. V gene TRBV27 combines with J gene TRBJ2-4, with TRBD1 as a possible D gene (5 bases). Germline V CDR1 and CDR2: MNHEY, SMNVEV (reference sequence). V gave up 3 bases and J gave up 8 bases, with 11 bases separating them. CDR3 length: 13 amino acids.

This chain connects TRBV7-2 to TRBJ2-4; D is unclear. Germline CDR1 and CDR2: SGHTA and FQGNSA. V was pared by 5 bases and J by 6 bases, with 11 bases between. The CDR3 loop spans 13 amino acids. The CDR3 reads CASSPRSRNIQYF. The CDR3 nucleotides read TGTGCCAGCAGCCCCCGGTCAAGAAACATTCAGTACTTC.

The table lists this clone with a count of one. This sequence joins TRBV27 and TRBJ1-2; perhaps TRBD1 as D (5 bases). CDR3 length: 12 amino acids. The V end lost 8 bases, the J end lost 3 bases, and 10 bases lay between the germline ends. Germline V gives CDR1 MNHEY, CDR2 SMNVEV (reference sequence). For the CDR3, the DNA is TGTGCCAGCCGACAGTTTTACTATGGCTACACCTTC. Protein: CASRQFYYGYTF.

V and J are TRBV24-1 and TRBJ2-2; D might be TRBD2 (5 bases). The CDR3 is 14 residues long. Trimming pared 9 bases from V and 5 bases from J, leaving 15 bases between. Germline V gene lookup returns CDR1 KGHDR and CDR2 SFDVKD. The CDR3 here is CATSPQPGTGELFF. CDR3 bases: TGTGCCACCTCCCCGCAGCCGGGGACCGGGGAGCTGTTTTTT.

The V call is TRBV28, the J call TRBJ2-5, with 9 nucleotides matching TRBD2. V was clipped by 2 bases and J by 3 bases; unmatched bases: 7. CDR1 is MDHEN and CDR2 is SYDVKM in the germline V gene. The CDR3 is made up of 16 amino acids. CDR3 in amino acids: CASSLNPASGKETQYF. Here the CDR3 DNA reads TGTGCCAGCAGTTTAAATCCGGCTAGCGGGAAAGAGACCCAGTACTTC. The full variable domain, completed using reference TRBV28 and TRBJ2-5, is DVKVTQSSRYLVKRTGEKVFLECVQDMDHENMFWYRQDPGLGLRLIYFSYDVKMKEKGDIPEGYSVSREKKERFSLILESASTNQTSMYLCASSLNPASGKETQYFGPGTRLLVL.

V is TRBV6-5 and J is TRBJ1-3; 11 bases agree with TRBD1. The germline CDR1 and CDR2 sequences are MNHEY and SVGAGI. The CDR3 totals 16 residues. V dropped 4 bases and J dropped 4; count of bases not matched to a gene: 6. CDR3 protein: CASSFSGQGVGNTIYF. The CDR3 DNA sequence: TGTGCCAGCAGTTTCTCGGGACAGGGGGTCGGAAACACCATATATTTT.

The CDR3 spells CASSTPGQGGYGYTF. The CDR3 region has the DNA TGTGCCAGCAGTACGCCGGGACAGGGGGGATATGGCTACACCTTC. V is TRBV6-5 and J is TRBJ1-2; 11 nucleotides match TRBD1. With 5 bases clipped from V and 5 bases from J, the junction kept 7 bases outside the gene matches. This CDR3 has 15 amino acids. Germline V gene sequence: CDR1 MNHEY, CDR2 SVGAGI.

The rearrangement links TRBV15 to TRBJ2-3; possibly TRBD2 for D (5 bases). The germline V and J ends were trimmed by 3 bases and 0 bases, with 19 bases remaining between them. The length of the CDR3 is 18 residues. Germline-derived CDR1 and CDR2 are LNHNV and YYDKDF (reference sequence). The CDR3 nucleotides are TGTGCCACCAGCAGGGACCGGGCTAGCTTAACTAGCACAGATACGCAGTATTTT. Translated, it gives CATSRDRASLTSTDTQYF.

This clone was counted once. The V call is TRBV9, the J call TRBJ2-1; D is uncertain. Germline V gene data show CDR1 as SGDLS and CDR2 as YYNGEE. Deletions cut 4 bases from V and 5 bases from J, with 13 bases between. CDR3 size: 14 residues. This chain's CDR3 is CASSPQQSHNEQFF. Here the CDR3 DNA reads TGTGCCAGCAGCCCCCAACAGTCCCACAATGAGCAGTTCTTC.

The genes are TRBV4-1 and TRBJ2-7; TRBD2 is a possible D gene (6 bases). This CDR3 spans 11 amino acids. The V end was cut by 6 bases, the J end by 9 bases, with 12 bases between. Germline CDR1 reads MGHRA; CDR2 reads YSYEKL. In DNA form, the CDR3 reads TGCGCCAGCAGTCGGGGGACCGGGCAGTACTTC. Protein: CASSRGTGQYF.

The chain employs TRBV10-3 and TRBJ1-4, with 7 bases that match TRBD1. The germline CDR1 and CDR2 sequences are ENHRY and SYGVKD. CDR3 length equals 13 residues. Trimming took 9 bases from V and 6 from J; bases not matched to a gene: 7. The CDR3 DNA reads TGTGCCATTTCCGGGACAGCGGATGAAAAACTGTTTTTT. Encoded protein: CAISGTADEKLFF.

CDR3 sequence reads: CASRYKGDTEAFF. The CDR3 nucleotides read TGTGCCAGCAGGTATAAAGGGGACACTGAAGCTTTCTTT. V is TRBV6-7 and J is TRBJ1-1, with D possibly being TRBD1 (5 bases). Being an ORF, TRBV6-7 has a function that is uncertain. The V end was cut by 6 bases, the J end by 3 bases, with 11 bases between. The CDR3 is made up of 13 amino acids.

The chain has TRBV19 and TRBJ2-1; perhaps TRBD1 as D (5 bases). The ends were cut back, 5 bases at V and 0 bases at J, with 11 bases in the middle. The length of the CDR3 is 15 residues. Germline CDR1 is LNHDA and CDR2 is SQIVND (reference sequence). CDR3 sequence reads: CASSRTFPSYNEQFF. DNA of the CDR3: TGTGCCAGTAGTCGGACATTCCCCTCCTACAATGAGCAGTTCTTC.

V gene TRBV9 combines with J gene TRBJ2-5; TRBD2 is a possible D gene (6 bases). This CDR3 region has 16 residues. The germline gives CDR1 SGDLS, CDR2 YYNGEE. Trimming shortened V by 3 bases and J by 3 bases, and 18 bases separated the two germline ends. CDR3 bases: TGTGCCAGCAGCGCAACAACCGGGACTCTCAAAGAGACCCAGTACTTC. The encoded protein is CASSATTGTLKETQYF.